This record looks at one T cell receptor beta chain sequence and its context. Its antigen is unidentified. A multiplex PCR was run with 60 Vbeta primers and 13 Jbeta primers. Some clones are missing from TCRdb's copy, which holds only in-frame ones; the method was immunoSEQ multiplex PCR. The repertoire holds more than 90,000 clones, with about four fifths as singletons. This sample is part of a study of cytomegalovirus exposure and HLA in healthy donors. Study details: Among the 400 or so donors who were genotyped, approximately 76% fell in the genetic ancestry cluster that is associated with self-reported Caucasian donors. Study-wide results and limits: Donors were assumed by presence/absence analyses to have roughly uniform sequencing depth. CMV antigen specificity was confirmed in vitro for three CMV-associated chains.

Healthy bone marrow donors supplied every sample. The CDR3 consists of 12 residues. From germline, CDR1 is MNHNS and CDR2 SASEGT. Sequences were obtained from PBMCs. This chain connects TRBV6-1 to TRBJ2-5, with D unresolved. The end of the DNA is better explained by TRBJ2-7, so the J call may be wrong. This clonotype was obtained from a woman aged 35 to 49 in good health and CMV-seropositive. DNA of the CDR3: TGTGCCAGCAGTGTTAGCCGGCTCGAGCAGTACTTC. Amino acids: CASSVSRLEQYF.